The rows below give T cell receptor beta chains drawn from one sample of a study of T-cell reconstitution after alpha-beta-depleted transplantation in children. From the PCR reads, TCRdb called clonotypes with MiXCR, one entry per CDR3 protein. This sample has around 300,000 distinct CDR3 sequences, with 7.5% to 9% found just once. The source material was peripheral blood, sampled 360 days after TCRalphabeta/CD19-depleted stem cell transplant. The receptors stem from a female patient aged 2 to 10 who had a stem cell transplant for Fanconi anemia, so the T cells may come from the graft donor. Both conserved end residues are part of each CDR3. The D gene is left open where the match is weak. Some rows mark clone size as missing; the rest say once, few, many or name a class of expanded clone.

V gene	D gene	J gene	clone size	CDR3 DNA	CDR3 protein
TRBV14	-	TRBJ1-2	few	TGTGCCAGCAGCCGCGGGGGCGCGGCGAGTGGCTACACCTTC	CASSRGGAASGYTF
TRBV29-1	-	TRBJ2-3	-	TGCAGCGGAGGCGAGCCGGCAGATACGCAGTATTTT	CSGGEPADTQYF
TRBV5-1	-	TRBJ2-2	many	TGCGCCAGCAGCCCGGGACACATAAACACCGGGGAGCTGTTTTTT	CASSPGHINTGELFF
TRBV7-2	-	TRBJ1-6	few	TGTGCCAGCAGCTTAGACCAAGTCCTGGGTTCACCCCTCCACTTT	CASSLDQVLGSPLHF
TRBV4-2	TRBD2	TRBJ2-3	many	TGTGCCAGCAACCCTCGGGTAGCGGGGGGGCCAGATACGCAGTATTTT	CASNPRVAGGPDTQYF
TRBV7-3	-	TRBJ1-1	-	TGTGCCAGCAGCCCTACAGGGATAGACACTGAAGCTTTCTTT	CASSPTGIDTEAFF
TRBV5-1	TRBD1	TRBJ1-1	many	TGCGCCAGCAGTTACGGACAGGGGGATGAAGCTTTCTTT	CASSYGQGDEAFF
TRBV12-3/TRBV12-4	TRBD1	TRBJ2-3	-	TGTGCCAGCAGCAACCGGACAGGGGGCATCGCGGATACGCAGTATTTT	CASSNRTGGIADTQYF
TRBV20-1	TRBD2	TRBJ2-3	many	TGCAGTGCTAGAGTTGCGGGGGGCACAGATACGCAGTATTTT	CSARVAGGTDTQYF
TRBV7-2	-	TRBJ1-1	-	TGTGCCAGCAGCTTAGGGCCCAGGGGTATGGCTGAAGCTTTCTTT	CASSLGPRGMAEAFF
TRBV11-2	-	TRBJ1-4	once	TGTGCCAGCAGCCCCGGTCTAGAAAAACTGTTTTTT	CASSPGLEKLFF
TRBV7-8	TRBD1	TRBJ1-6	many	TGTGCCAGCAGCCTAGGACAGGGTGGTTCACCCCTCCACTTT	CASSLGQGGSPLHF
TRBV9	TRBD1	TRBJ1-1	few	TGTGCCAGCAGCGTAGGAACAGGGGAAACTGAAGCTTTCTTT	CASSVGTGETEAFF
TRBV7-2	-	TRBJ2-3	many	TGTGCCAGCAGCTTTTTTTTAGATACGCAGTATTTT	CASSFFLDTQYF
TRBV15	-	TRBJ2-1	-	TGTGCCACCAGCAGAGTAGGGACCTACAATGAGCAGTTCTTC	CATSRVGTYNEQFF
TRBV28	-	TRBJ2-2	few	TGTGCCAGCATTTTACCGGACACCGGGGAGCTGTTTTTT	CASILPDTGELFF
TRBV29-1	TRBD1	TRBJ1-1	many	TGCAGCGTAAGACAGGGGGCCACTGAAGCTTTCTTT	CSVRQGATEAFF
TRBV6-1	-	TRBJ1-1	-	TGTGCCAGCAGACCTTTGACGGGAAGCTTGAACACTGAAGCTTTCTTT	CASRPLTGSLNTEAFF
TRBV5-6	TRBD1	TRBJ1-6	few	TGTGCCAGCAGCAAAAGACAGGGGGCCAGAAATTCACCCCTCCACTTT	CASSKRQGARNSPLHF
TRBV7-6	TRBD1	TRBJ1-2	-	TGTGCCAGCAGCTTAGTTACAGGGGGCTTCTATGGCTACACCTTC	CASSLVTGGFYGYTF
TRBV15	-	TRBJ1-1	many	TGTGCCACCAGCAGAGATCTAGGACATAACAAAGCTTTCTTT	CATSRDLGHNKAFF
TRBV7-9	-	TRBJ1-6	many	TGTGCCAGCAGCTTTCTGGGGGGTTCACCCCTCCACTTT	CASSFLGGSPLHF
TRBV5-4	-	TRBJ2-7	few	TGTGCCAGCAGCGACTTGGAGGCTTCCACCTTCTCCTACGAGCAGTACTTC	CASSDLEASTFSYEQYF
TRBV7-9	-	TRBJ1-2	few	TGTGCCAGCAGCTTAGAACCAGTTCTATATGGCTACACCTTC	CASSLEPVLYGYTF
TRBV7-9	-	TRBJ1-2	-	TGTGCCAGCAGCCCGTCCGGGACACGCGGTGGCTATGGCTACACCTTC	CASSPSGTRGGYGYTF
TRBV5-1	-	TRBJ2-1	many	TGCGCCAGCAGCTTGGAAAGGGGGGCGTACAATGAGCAGTTCTTC	CASSLERGAYNEQFF
TRBV27	TRBD2	TRBJ2-7	many	TGTGCCAGCAGTTTATCATTTGCGGGAGATTACGAGCAGTACTTC	CASSLSFAGDYEQYF
TRBV24-1	-	TRBJ1-5	-	TGTGCCACCAGTGACCCATCGGACGGACGCAATCAGCCCCAGCATTTT	CATSDPSDGRNQPQHF
TRBV7-9	-	TRBJ2-1	many	TGTGCCAGCAGCTATCGCGGGGAGCAGTTCTTC	CASSYRGEQFF
TRBV20-1	-	TRBJ2-3	-	TGCAGTGCTCCCGGGGACGGGTTAGGGGATACGCAGTATTTT	CSAPGDGLGDTQYF
TRBV24-1	TRBD2	TRBJ2-5	few	TGTGCCACCCAGGACACGGGACTAGAGCAAGAGACCCAGTACTTC	CATQDTGLEQETQYF
TRBV7-6	TRBD1	TRBJ2-2	many	TGTGCCAGCAGCTTGACAGGGACCAACACCGGGGAGCTGTTTTTT	CASSLTGTNTGELFF
TRBV6-5	-	TRBJ2-2	many	TGTGCCAGCAGTCCCCCTACCGCGAACACCGGGGAGCTGTTTTTT	CASSPPTANTGELFF
TRBV19	-	TRBJ1-3	-	TGTGCCAGTTCGGACTTCAGCTCTGGAAACACCATATATTTT	CASSDFSSGNTIYF
TRBV5-5	-	TRBJ2-3	many	TGTGCCAGCAGCCCGGGAGAACTCACTAGCACAGATACGCAGTATTTT	CASSPGELTSTDTQYF
TRBV5-1	-	TRBJ2-3	many	TGCGCCAGCAGCCCTAGGCCAGGCACAGATACGCAGTATTTT	CASSPRPGTDTQYF
TRBV30	-	TRBJ2-1	-	TGTGCCTGCTTCTCCGGGACAAAGAACTACAATGAGCAGTTCTTC	CACFSGTKNYNEQFF
TRBV21-1	-	TRBJ2-1	-	TGTGCCAGCAGCAAATTAGACTCGACTAGCGGGAGGGCGGCCTACAATGAGCAGTTCTTC	CASSKLDSTSGRAAYNEQFF
TRBV14	-	TRBJ1-3	-	TGTGCCAGCAGCCACGCTGGGGGGCCTGGAAACACCATATATTTT	CASSHAGGPGNTIYF
TRBV25-1	TRBD1	TRBJ1-5	few	TGTGCCAGCAGTGTAACAGGGGTCAATCAGCCCCAGCATTTT	CASSVTGVNQPQHF
TRBV3-1	TRBD1	TRBJ2-7	many	TGTGCCAGCAGCCACTATTCCGGGACAGTAGGCTACGAGCAGTACTTC	CASSHYSGTVGYEQYF
TRBV12-3/TRBV12-4	-	TRBJ1-2	many	TGTGCCAGCAGTTCAGGGCCATCCTATGGCTACACCTTC	CASSSGPSYGYTF
TRBV10-3	-	TRBJ2-3	many	TGTGCCATCAGTGAGTCGACTGGTTTCACAGATACGCAGTATTTT	CAISESTGFTDTQYF
TRBV12-3/TRBV12-4	-	TRBJ1-2	many	TGTGCCAGCAGTTTGATGGACACCTACTATGGCTACACCTTC	CASSLMDTYYGYTF
TRBV28	-	TRBJ1-1	many	TGTGCCTCGGGGGGCCATGAGAACACTGAAGCTTTCTTT	CASGGHENTEAFF
TRBV25-1	TRBD1	TRBJ2-7	many	TGTGCCAGCAGTGCCCCCTACGGACAGGTCTACGAGCAGTACTTC	CASSAPYGQVYEQYF
TRBV18	TRBD1	TRBJ1-1	few	TGTGCCAGCTCACGGGCCGGGACAGTGAACACTGAAGCTTTCTTT	CASSRAGTVNTEAFF
TRBV28	TRBD1	TRBJ1-5	many	TGTGCCAGCAGTTTATTGGACAGGACCGACAGCAATCAGCCCCAGCATTTT	CASSLLDRTDSNQPQHF
TRBV9	-	TRBJ2-3	many	TGTGCCAGCAGCGTAGGTCCTCTAGGGTTCTCCGATACGCAGTATTTT	CASSVGPLGFSDTQYF
TRBV10-3	-	TRBJ2-2	many	TGTGCCATCAACCCTAACGGGGAGGTCACCGGGGACCTGTTTTTT	CAINPNGEVTGDLFF
TRBV5-1	-	TRBJ2-2	many	TGCGCCAGCATTGGGGGTCTCGACACCGGGGAGCTGTTTTTT	CASIGGLDTGELFF
TRBV7-8	-	TRBJ2-1	many	TGTGCCAGCAGCCTTGACCCAGATGAGCAGTTCTTC	CASSLDPDEQFF
TRBV20-1	-	TRBJ1-1	many	TGCAGTGCTAGAGTTGCAGCGAACACTGAAGCTTTCTTT	CSARVAANTEAFF
TRBV30	-	TRBJ1-1	-	TGTGCCTGGGAACGGACAGAGAACACTGAAGCTTTCTTT	CAWERTENTEAFF